Given below is one T cell receptor beta chain in context. TCRdb's copy holds only in-frame clones and misses some; the assay was immunoSEQ multiplex PCR. The table has about 130,000 clones, around 90% seen once. The entry originates in a study of T cell responses to AZD1222 COVID-19 vaccine. The germline gives CDR1 GTSNPN, CDR2 SVGIG (reference sequence). V was cut by 1 base and J by 4 bases, with 6 bases left in between. This CDR3 has 12 residues. This TCR was sampled from an adult in good health. The gene calls are TRBV30 and TRBJ2-3, with no clear D. The sequences come from peripheral blood, collected on day 0 of AZD1222 vaccination. DNA of the CDR3: TGTGCCTGGAGTGCTGTAGCAGATACGCAGTATTTT. This translates into CAWSAVADTQYF.